The clone carrying this TCR beta chain was recorded many times. The antigen is unknown. Libraries were prepared by immunoSEQ multiplex PCR; TCRdb keeps only in-frame clonotypes and omits some of them. The data show around 13,000 clones, with none appearing a single time. The germline gives CDR1 SGHTA, CDR2 FQGNSA. This CDR3 region has 14 residues. After removal of 4 bases from V and 7 bases from J, the junction contained 5 bases not matched to a gene. These data originate in a study of T cells after posttransplantation cyclophosphamide. Busulfan-fludarabine conditioning, marrow transplant, and cyclophosphamide on days +3 and +4 were administered. Findings of the study overall: Blood and skin or GI T cell repertoires showed limited TRB overlap. Donor-recipient repertoire similarity was low at 1-2 months, rising over year one. Recipient CMV seropositivity and CMV reactivation strongly tracked TRB clonality.

The receptor's source is a female patient aged 35-55 years who received an allogeneic stem cell transplant from an unrelated donor, was CMV-positive, and had acute GVHD only. Part of the T cells may come from the graft donor. The chain is built from TRBV7-2 and TRBJ2-1, with TRBD1 matching over 9 bases. The material was PBMCs, obtained after allogeneic stem cell transplant with posttransplant cyclophosphamide. CDR3 in amino acids: CASSSGTGLNEQFF. Here the CDR3 DNA reads TGTGCCAGCAGCTCCGGGACAGGGTTGAATGAGCAGTTCTTC.